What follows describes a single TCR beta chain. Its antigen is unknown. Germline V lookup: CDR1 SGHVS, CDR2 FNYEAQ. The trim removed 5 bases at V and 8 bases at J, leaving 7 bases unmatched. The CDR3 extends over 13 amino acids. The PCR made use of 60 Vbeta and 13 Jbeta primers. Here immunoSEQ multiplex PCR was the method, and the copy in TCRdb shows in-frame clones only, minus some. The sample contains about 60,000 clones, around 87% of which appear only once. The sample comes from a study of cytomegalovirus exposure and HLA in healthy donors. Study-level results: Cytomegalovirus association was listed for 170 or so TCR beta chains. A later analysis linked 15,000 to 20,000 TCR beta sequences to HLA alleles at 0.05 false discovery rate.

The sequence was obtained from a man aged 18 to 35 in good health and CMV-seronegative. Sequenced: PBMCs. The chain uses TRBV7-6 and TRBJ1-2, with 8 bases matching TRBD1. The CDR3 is CASSQDRVSGYTF. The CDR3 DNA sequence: TGTGCCAGCAGCCAGGACAGGGTGAGCGGCTACACCTTC. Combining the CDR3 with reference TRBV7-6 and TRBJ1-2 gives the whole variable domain GAGVSQSPRYKVTKRGQDVALRCDPISGHVSLYWYRQALGQGPEFLTYFNYEAQQDKSGLPNDRFSAERPEGSISTLTIQRTEQRDSAMYRCASSQDRVSGYTFGSGTRLTVV.